The T cell receptor beta chain under discussion was sequenced for a study of a mutant IDH1 vaccine in newly diagnosed glioma. Time point denoted: week 47, end of study. Every vaccine dose comprised 300 ug of mutant IDH1 20-mer peptide plus topical imiquimod. Astrocytomas that were new, WHO grade 3 or 4, IDH1-mutant and ATRX-lost were present in the donors. Points on this clone: The antigen is undetermined.

TCRdb's table, derived via immunoSEQ multiplex PCR, lists solely in-frame clones and lacks some. The table includes tens of thousands of clones, around 82% detected once. Sequenced material: PBMCs, taken from a glioma patient whose treatment included an IDH1 peptide vaccine. The origin of this receptor is a man younger than 35 with glioma. Some clones in this sample may be carry-over from other donors' samples.

Here the CDR3 reads CSAGQASYEQYF. The CDR3 DNA reads TGCAGCGCGGGACAGGCGAGCTACGAGCAGTACTTC. The chain joins TRBV29-1 to TRBJ2-7, with 8 bases matching TRBD1. Per the germline V gene, CDR1 is SQVTM and CDR2 is ANQGSEA. Trimming took 7 bases from V and 3 from J; bases not matched to a gene: 5. The CDR3 sequence is 12 residues long.